The following is a T cell receptor beta chain sequence with its context. Antigen specificity is unknown. J gave up 7 bases and V 5 bases, and 19 bases lay outside the gene matches. The CDR3 extends over 17 amino acids. Germline V lookup: CDR1 MNHEY, CDR2 SMNVEV (reference sequence). Ophthalmopathy patients all had a Clinical Activity Score of at least 3, a NOSPECS grade of at least 4 and disease under 3 months old. Diagnostic assessment was based on clinical symptoms, serum thyroxine and TRAb, thyroid ultrasound and orbital computed tomography. The data belong to a study of T cells in Graves' hyperthyroidism and ophthalmopathy. As for the study in general: At initial diagnosis, before any treatment had begun, peripheral blood was obtained. Findings of the study overall: Ophthalmopathy prediction by the model preceded onset by a median about 6.8 months.

Regions amplified from RNA transcripts were the TCR beta CDR3 regions. During a first-round RT-PCR of the TCR CDR3, the HTBI primer set was used. TCRdb ran MiXCR on the multiplex PCR reads and lists one entry per CDR3 protein. The sample carries 390,000 or so distinct CDR3 sequences, roughly 14% recorded once. Sequences were obtained from blood. The chain links TRBV27 to TRBJ1-2; TRBD1 aligns across 7 bases. The TCR originated in a man between 18 and 29 years old with Graves' ophthalmopathy. CDR3 in amino acids: CASSVGTASLTYSGYTF. CDR3 DNA: TGTGCCAGCAGTGTCGGGACAGCAAGCTTAACTTATAGTGGCTACACCTTC.